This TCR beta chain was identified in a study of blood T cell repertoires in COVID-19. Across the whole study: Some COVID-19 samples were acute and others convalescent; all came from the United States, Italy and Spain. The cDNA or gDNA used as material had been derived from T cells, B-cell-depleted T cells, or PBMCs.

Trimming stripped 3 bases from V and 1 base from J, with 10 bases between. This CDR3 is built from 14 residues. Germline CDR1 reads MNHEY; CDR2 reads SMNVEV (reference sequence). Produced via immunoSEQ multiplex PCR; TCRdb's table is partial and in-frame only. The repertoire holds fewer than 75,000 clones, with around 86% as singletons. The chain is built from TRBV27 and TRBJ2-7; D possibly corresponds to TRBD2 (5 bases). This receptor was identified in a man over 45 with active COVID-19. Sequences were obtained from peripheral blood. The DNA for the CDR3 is TGTGCCAGCAGTTTGTCCGGGGTGTCCTACGAGCAGTACTTC. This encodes CASSLSGVSYEQYF.